These 21 T cell receptor beta chains came from one sample sequenced in a study of shared clonotypes between healthy human individuals. Naive CD8 populations comprised CD45RO-negative cells positively selected for CCR7, excluding terminally differentiated effector memory CD45RA+ cells. The data were produced by immunoSEQ multiplex PCR, yet TCRdb's version contains in-frame clones alone and is incomplete. The sample gives around 560,000 clones, roughly 95% of which show up once; approximately 0.11% is in the top ten. Specimen: naive CD8+ T cells sorted from blood. All receptors derive from a woman aged 25-40 years in good health.

This chain joins TRBV2 and TRBJ2-7; 7 bases line up with TRBD1. V dropped 7 bases and J dropped 3; count of bases not matched to a gene: 9. Germline V gene lookup returns CDR1 SNHLY and CDR2 FYNNEI. CDR3 length: 14 residues. CDR3 region: CASKNRDRDYEQYF. In nucleotides, the CDR3 is TGTGCCAGCAAAAACCGGGACAGAGACTACGAGCAGTACTTC.

The chain couples TRBV4-1 to TRBJ1-3, with a possible D match to TRBD1 (5 bases). CDR1 is MGHRA and CDR2 is YSYEKL in the germline V gene. V was cut by 1 base and J by 4 bases, with 17 bases left in between. The CDR3 loop spans 17 amino acids. The CDR3 coding sequence is TGCGCCAGCAGCCAAGTTGGGGCCTGGGGGTCGGGAAACACCATATATTTT. Protein sequence: CASSQVGAWGSGNTIYF.

The chain couples TRBV11-2 to TRBJ2-7; 11 bases map to TRBD1. The CDR3 is 16 residues long. CDR1 SGHAT and CDR2 FQNNGV come from the germline V gene. J lost 3 bases, V lost 5 bases, and 9 bases had no gene match. The CDR3 spells CASSTTPGTGGYEQYF. The CDR3, as DNA: TGTGCCAGCAGCACGACGCCCGGGACAGGGGGCTACGAGCAGTACTTC.

On this clone: A read error may account for a junction end that differs from germline. At the DNA level, this CDR3 is encoded by other sequences in the same sample as well. V and J are TRBV2 and TRBJ2-7; 7 positions agree with TRBD1. CDR1 and CDR2 from the germline V gene are SNHLY and FYNNEI. The CDR3 consists of 15 residues. CDR3 in DNA: TGTGCCAGCAGCCAAGGGACAGTGGGACCTACCGAGCAGTATTTC. Translated: CASSQGTVGPTEQYF.

V usage is TRBV5-1 and J usage is TRBJ2-2; D is perhaps TRBD2 (5 bases). The CDR3 is made up of 15 amino acids. CDR1 is SGHRS and CDR2 is YFSETQ in the germline V gene. V shed 0 bases and J shed 6 bases, with 12 bases lying between them. CDR3 coding DNA: TGCGCCAGCAGCTTGGGAGCCCCAGCGGCCGGGGAGCTGTTTTTT. Protein product: CASSLGAPAAGELFF.

The chain joins TRBV10-3 to TRBJ2-1, with TRBD2 matching over 7 bases. The CDR3 length is 18 residues. V gave up 2 bases and J gave up 0 bases; unmatched junction bases: 10. Germline lookup yields CDR1 ENHRY and CDR2 SYGVKD. CDR3 protein: CAISEAKGGPLSYNEQFF. The CDR3, as DNA: TGTGCCATCAGTGAGGCGAAGGGAGGGCCTCTCTCCTACAATGAGCAGTTCTTC.

The rearrangement joins TRBV29-1 to TRBJ2-1, with TRBD1 matching over 8 bases. Germline loops: CDR1 SQVTM, CDR2 ANQGSEA. The ends lost 7 bases at V and 3 bases at J; junction bases unmatched: 8. This CDR3 is built from 14 residues. The CDR3 loop is CSAQQGDLYNEQFF. CDR3 nucleotide sequence: TGCAGCGCCCAACAGGGGGACCTCTACAATGAGCAGTTCTTC.

The V call is TRBV19, the J call TRBJ1-2; D remains ambiguous. CDR3 length equals 12 residues. The germline V gene has CDR1 LNHDA and CDR2 SQIVND (reference sequence). With 5 bases removed from V and 1 base from J, the gap between germline ends came to 5 bases. The CDR3 region is CASSVLNYGYTF. CDR3 DNA: TGTGCCAGTAGTGTTCTTAACTATGGCTACACCTTC.

V is TRBV1 and J is TRBJ2-5; the table's D call of TRBD2 was not tested on the DNA. The J call is uncertain, as TRBJ2-7 better fits the DNA end. TRBV1 is assigned pseudogene status. The CDR3 has 16 amino acids. Here the CDR3 reads CTSSQEGRSGSYEQYF. In nucleotides, the CDR3 is TGCACCAGCAGCCAAGAGGGGAGGAGCGGGTCCTACGAGCAGTACTTC.

The V gene is TRBV2, the J gene TRBJ2-1; the match to TRBD2 covers 7 bases. V lost 4 bases and J lost 7; bases outside the gene matches: 4. Germline lookup yields CDR1 SNHLY and CDR2 FYNNEI. This CDR3 is built from 13 residues. In DNA, the CDR3 is TGTGCCAGCAGTGGGTGGGAGGGAAATGAGCAGTTCTTC. Translating it yields CASSGWEGNEQFF.

The V and J genes are TRBV18 and TRBJ1-5, with D hard to call. V shed 2 bases and J shed 2 bases, with 13 bases lying between them. Per the germline V gene, CDR1 is KGHSH and CDR2 is LQKENI. CDR3 size: 16 residues. The CDR3 sequence is CASSPDSEYGNQPQHF. DNA of the CDR3: TGTGCCAGCTCACCAGATTCGGAGTATGGCAATCAGCCCCAGCATTTT.

V gene TRBV28 combines with J gene TRBJ2-3, with D possibly being TRBD2 (5 bases). V lost 1 base and J 1 base, leaving 21 bases between the germline ends. The germline CDR1 and CDR2 sequences are MDHEN and SYDVKM. The CDR3 has 19 amino acids. CDR3: CASSLSGLGLASGTDTQYF. Written as DNA, the CDR3 is TGTGCCAGCAGTTTATCGGGCTTAGGCCTAGCATCGGGCACAGATACGCAGTATTTT.

This chain joins TRBV7-9 and TRBJ2-1; D may be TRBD2 (5 bases). Germline CDR1 reads SEHNR; CDR2 reads FQNEAQ (reference sequence). V lost 1 base and J lost 8, with 6 bases in between. This CDR3 is 12 amino acids long. The CDR3 loop is CASSLERDEQFF. CDR3 nucleotide sequence: TGTGCCAGCAGCTTAGAGAGGGATGAGCAGTTCTTC.

For the CDR3, the DNA is TGTGCCAGCAGCGTAGGTTCAGCGGGAGGGCGTTATGAGCAGTTCTTC. Encoded protein: CASSVGSAGGRYEQFF. V usage is TRBV9 and J usage is TRBJ2-1, with 10 bases fitting TRBD2. J was trimmed by 8 bases and V by 0 bases; bases with no gene match: 8. This CDR3 has 16 amino acids. Germline lookup yields CDR1 SGDLS and CDR2 YYNGEE.

The chain couples TRBV7-9 to TRBJ2-2; D may be TRBD1 or TRBD2 (5 bases each). Trimming took off 1 base at V and 2 bases at J, with 11 bases between the two ends. The germline V gene encodes CDR1 SEHNR and CDR2 FQNEAQ (reference sequence). The CDR3 spans 16 residues. This CDR3 reads CASSLGDRPNTGELFF. The CDR3 nucleotides are TGTGCCAGCAGCTTAGGGGACCGCCCCAACACCGGGGAGCTGTTTTTT.

This chain uses TRBV7-9 with TRBJ2-1; 12 positions agree with TRBD2. After removal of 3 bases from V and 2 bases from J, the junction contained 5 bases not matched to a gene. The CDR3 has 17 amino acids. The germline gives CDR1 SEHNR, CDR2 FQNEAQ (reference sequence). CDR3 in DNA: TGTGCCAGCAGCTTCTGGACTAGCGGGACCCCCTACAATGAGCAGTTCTTC. Encoded protein: CASSFWTSGTPYNEQFF.

The CDR3 region has the DNA TGTGCCAGCGTCGGACTCGAGGGGGAGGGCCGTTATGAGCAGTTCTTC. As protein: CASVGLEGEGRYEQFF. The V gene is TRBV27, the J gene TRBJ2-1; weak D call: TRBD2 (7 bases). V dropped 8 bases and J dropped 8 bases, with 25 bases sitting between them. Germline V gene sequence: CDR1 MNHEY, CDR2 SMNVEV (reference sequence). The CDR3 is 16 amino acids.

The rearrangement links TRBV21-1 to TRBJ2-7; the table calls TRBD1, which could not be checked here. TRBV21-1 counts as a pseudogene. The CDR3 is 14 residues long. The CDR3 spells CASSPGTGGYEQYF. As DNA, the CDR3 is TGTGCCAGCAGCCCCGGGACAGGAGGGTACGAGCAGTACTTC.

This clone has just a few counts. V usage is TRBV2 and J usage is TRBJ2-7, with 9 bases identical to TRBD2. Looked up from germline, CDR1 is SNHLY and CDR2 is FYNNEI. The CDR3 is 11 amino acids. CDR3 nucleotides: TGTGCTAGCGGGAGTTTCTACGAGCAGTACTTC. Residues: CASGSFYEQYF.

The chain joins TRBV4-1 to TRBJ1-2; D remains unclear. The CDR3 sequence is 14 residues long. Germline-derived CDR1 and CDR2 are MGHRA and YSYEKL. V lost 0 bases, J lost 2 bases, and 7 bases lay in between. The DNA for the CDR3 is TGCGCCAGCAGCCAAGATATGGGGAACTATGGCTACACCTTC. It is translated as CASSQDMGNYGYTF.

The J gene is TRBJ2-5, the V gene TRBV6-5, with 8 nucleotides matching TRBD2. Trimming cost V 5 bases and J 2 bases; bases outside gene matches: 7. This CDR3 region has 15 residues. The germline V gene encodes CDR1 MNHEY and CDR2 SVGAGI. The CDR3, as DNA: TGTGCCAGCAGTCCCCTAACTAGCGGTCAAGAGACCCAGTACTTC. It translates to CASSPLTSGQETQYF.